The entry below gives a single T cell receptor (beta chain) sequence along with its context. Antigen unknown. These data come from a study of cytomegalovirus exposure and HLA in healthy donors. Study outcomes and limitations: A later analysis linked a missense variant in DCLRE1C to the trimming of TCR beta V and J genes. Later analysis placed DRB1 highest and HLA-C lowest in TCR association rates, which differed by HLA locus. The authors later found HLA-associated TCR beta chains more clonally expanded than equally common others.

PCR involved 60 Vbeta and 13 Jbeta primers. As originally analysed: The authors later counted 65 million to 80 million unique TCR beta chains, some 12 million of them shared. Measured with immunoSEQ multiplex PCR; TCRdb has only the in-frame clones, and not every one. That table furnishes V, J and clone size, whereas the DNA furnished D and trimming. This specimen shows more than 90,000 clones; the ten leading clones hold 3.5% to 4.5%. V was shortened by 0 bases and J by 1 base, with 6 bases between the two germline ends. Germline lookup yields CDR1 LNHNV and CDR2 YYDKDF (reference sequence). This CDR3 has 14 amino acids.

This sequence was found in a man between 25 and 39 years old in good health and CMV-seronegative. The chain combines TRBV15 with TRBJ1-1; D unclear. The sequenced sample consisted of PBMCs. The CDR3 DNA follows: TGTGCCACCAGCAGAGATTTAGAGAACACTGAAGCTTTCTTT. Translation: CATSRDLENTEAFF.